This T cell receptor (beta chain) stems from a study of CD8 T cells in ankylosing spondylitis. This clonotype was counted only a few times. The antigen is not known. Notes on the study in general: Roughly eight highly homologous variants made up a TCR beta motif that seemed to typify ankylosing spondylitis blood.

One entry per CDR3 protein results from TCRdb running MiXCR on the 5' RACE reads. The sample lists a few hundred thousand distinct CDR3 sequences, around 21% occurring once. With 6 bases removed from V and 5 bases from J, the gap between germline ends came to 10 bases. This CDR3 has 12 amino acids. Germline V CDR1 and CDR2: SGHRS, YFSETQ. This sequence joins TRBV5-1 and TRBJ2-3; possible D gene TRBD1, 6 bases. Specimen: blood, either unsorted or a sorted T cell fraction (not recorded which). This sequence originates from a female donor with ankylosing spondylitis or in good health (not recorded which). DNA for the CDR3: TGCGCCAGCAACAGGGTTGGAGATACGCAGTATTTT. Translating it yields CASNRVGDTQYF.